In its sample, the clone carrying this TCR beta chain was seen many times. TCRdb called the 5' RACE reads again in MiXCR, with one record for every CDR3 protein. Of approximately 150,000 distinct CDR3 sequences in the sample, 7.7% were seen once. The CDR3 spans 15 residues. Looked up from germline, CDR1 is LNHDA and CDR2 is SQIVND (reference sequence). Trimming took 5 bases from V and 2 from J; bases not matched to a gene: 8. This record comes from a study of T cells after yellow fever vaccination. Turning to the study itself: Preparation used SMART-Seq v4 Ultra Low Input for the low-cell-number fractions.

The source of this sequence is a man aged 25-40 years who received the YFV17D yellow fever vaccine. The sequencing here drew on CD4+ T cells sorted from PBMCs, taken 5 days after the yellow fever booster vaccination. The rearrangement joins TRBV19 to TRBJ1-2; 7 nucleotides match TRBD1. For the CDR3, the DNA is TGTGCCAGTAGTCCGTCGGGACAGCTCAACTATGGCTACACCTTC. Translating it yields CASSPSGQLNYGYTF.